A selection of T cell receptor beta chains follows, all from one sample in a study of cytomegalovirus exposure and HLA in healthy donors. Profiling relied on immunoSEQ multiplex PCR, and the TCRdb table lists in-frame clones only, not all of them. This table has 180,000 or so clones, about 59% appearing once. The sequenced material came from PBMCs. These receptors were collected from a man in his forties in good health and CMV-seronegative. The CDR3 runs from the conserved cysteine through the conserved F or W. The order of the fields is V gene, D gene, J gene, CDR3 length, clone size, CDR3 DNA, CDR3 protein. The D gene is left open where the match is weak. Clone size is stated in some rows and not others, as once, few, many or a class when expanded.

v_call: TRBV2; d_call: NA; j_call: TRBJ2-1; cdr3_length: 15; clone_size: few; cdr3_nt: TGTGCCAGCATGACCGGGGATAGCTCCTACAATGAGCAGTTCTTC; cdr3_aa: CASMTGDSSYNEQFF
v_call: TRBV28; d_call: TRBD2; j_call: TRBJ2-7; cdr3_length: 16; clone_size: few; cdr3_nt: TGTGCCAGCAGTCCAAGCGTTGGGGGGGGAGGCTACGAGCAGTACTTC; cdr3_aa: CASSPSVGGGGYEQYF
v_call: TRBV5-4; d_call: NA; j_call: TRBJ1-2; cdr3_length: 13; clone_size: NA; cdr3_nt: TGTGCCAGCAGCCACCCGGACAGATATGGCTACACCTTC; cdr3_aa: CASSHPDRYGYTF
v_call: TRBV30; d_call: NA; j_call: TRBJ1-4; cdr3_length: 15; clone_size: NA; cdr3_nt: TGTGCCTGGAGTGTACTCGGGGGAACTAATGAAAAACTGTTTTTT; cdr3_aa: CAWSVLGGTNEKLFF
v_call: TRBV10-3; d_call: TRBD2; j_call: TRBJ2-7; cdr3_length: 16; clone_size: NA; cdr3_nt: TGTGCCATCAGTGATGGGACCGGCGGGAGGGCCAACGAGCAGTACTTC; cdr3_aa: CAISDGTGGRANEQYF
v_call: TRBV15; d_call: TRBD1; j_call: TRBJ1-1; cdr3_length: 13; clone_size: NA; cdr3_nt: TGTGCCACCAGCAGAGATATCACAGGGGGAGCTTTCTTT; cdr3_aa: CATSRDITGGAFF
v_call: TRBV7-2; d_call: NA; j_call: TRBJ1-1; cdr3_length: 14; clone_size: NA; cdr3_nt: TGTGCCAGCAGCCAGGCTGGCATGAACACTGAAGCTTTCTTT; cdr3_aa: CASSQAGMNTEAFF
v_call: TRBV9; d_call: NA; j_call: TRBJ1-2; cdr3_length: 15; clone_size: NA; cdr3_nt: TGTGCCAGCAGACCCATGGAGGGGGGGCTCTATGGCTACACCTTC; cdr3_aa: CASRPMEGGLYGYTF
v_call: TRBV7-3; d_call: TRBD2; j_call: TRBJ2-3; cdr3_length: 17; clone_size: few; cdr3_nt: TGTGCCAGCAGCTTAATTGGGACTAGCGGGAGCACAGATACGCAGTATTTT; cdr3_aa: CASSLIGTSGSTDTQYF
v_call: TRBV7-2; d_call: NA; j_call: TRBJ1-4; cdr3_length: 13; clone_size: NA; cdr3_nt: TGTGCCAGCAGGCTAAGTCCTAATGAAAAACTGTTTTTT; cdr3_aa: CASRLSPNEKLFF
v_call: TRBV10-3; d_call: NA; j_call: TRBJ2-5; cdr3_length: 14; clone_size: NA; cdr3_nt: TGTGCCATCAGTGATAGCGGAGTTCAAGAGACCCAGTACTTC; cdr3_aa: CAISDSGVQETQYF
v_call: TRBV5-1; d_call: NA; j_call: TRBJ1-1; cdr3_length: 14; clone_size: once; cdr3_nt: TGCGCCAGCAGTCCCGACACACTGAACACTGAAGCTTTCTTT; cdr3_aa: CASSPDTLNTEAFF
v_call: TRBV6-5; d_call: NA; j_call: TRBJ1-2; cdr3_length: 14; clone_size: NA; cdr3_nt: TGTGCCAGCAGCCCAGGGCCTAATAACTATGGCTACACCTTC; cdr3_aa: CASSPGPNNYGYTF
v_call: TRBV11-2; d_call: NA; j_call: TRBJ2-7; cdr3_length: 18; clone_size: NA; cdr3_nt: TGTGCCAGCAGCTTGGACCAGGGCACCGTAAATATTCTCTACGAGCAGTACTTC; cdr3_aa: CASSLDQGTVNILYEQYF
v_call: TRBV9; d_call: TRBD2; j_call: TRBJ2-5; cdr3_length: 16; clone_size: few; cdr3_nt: TGTGCCAGCAGCTCGGATAGCGGGATGGGGGCCGAGACCCAGTACTTC; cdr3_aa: CASSSDSGMGAETQYF
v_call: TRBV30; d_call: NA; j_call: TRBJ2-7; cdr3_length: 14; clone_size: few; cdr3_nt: TGTGCCTGGAGTAGGGGGGGGCAAATTTACGAGCAGTACTTC; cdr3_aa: CAWSRGGQIYEQYF
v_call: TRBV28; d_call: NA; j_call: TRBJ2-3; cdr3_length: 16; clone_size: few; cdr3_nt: TGTGCCAGCAGTTTGGGGACCGGGAGAGGGACAGATACGCAGTATTTT; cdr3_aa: CASSLGTGRGTDTQYF
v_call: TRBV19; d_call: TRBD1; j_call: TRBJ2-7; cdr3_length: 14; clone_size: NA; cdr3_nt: TGTGCCACCCGGGGGGACAGGGAACCCTACGAGCAGTACTTC; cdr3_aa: CATRGDREPYEQYF
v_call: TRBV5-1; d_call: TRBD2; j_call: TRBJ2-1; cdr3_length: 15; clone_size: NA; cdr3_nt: TGCGCCAGCAGCCCCCTAGCGGGGGGTTACAATGAGCAGTTCTTC; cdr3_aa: CASSPLAGGYNEQFF
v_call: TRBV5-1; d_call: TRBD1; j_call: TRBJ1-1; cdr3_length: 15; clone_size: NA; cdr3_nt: TGCGCCAGCAGGTTTACGGGACAGGGTGACACTGAAGCTTTCTTT; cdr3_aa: CASRFTGQGDTEAFF
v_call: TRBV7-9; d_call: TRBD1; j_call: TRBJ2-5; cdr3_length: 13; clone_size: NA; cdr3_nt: TGTGCCAGCAGCCGGGACAGCCAAGAGACCCAGTACTTC; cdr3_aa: CASSRDSQETQYF
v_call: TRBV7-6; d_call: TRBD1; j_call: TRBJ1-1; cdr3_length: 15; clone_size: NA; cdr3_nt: TGTGCCAGCAGCTTAGGGGACAGGTCCGACACTGAAGCTTTCTTT; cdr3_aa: CASSLGDRSDTEAFF
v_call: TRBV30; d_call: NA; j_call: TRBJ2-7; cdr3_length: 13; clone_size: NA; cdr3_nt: TGTGCCTGGATTGGCAGGGAATCCTACGAGCAGTACTTC; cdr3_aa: CAWIGRESYEQYF
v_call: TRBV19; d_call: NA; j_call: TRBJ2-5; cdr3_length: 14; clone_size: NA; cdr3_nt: TGTGCCAGTAGTACTAGAACGGGGGAAGGGACCCAGTACTTC; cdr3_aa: CASSTRTGEGTQYF
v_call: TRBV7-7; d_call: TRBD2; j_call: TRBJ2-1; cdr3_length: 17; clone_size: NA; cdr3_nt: TGTGCTAGCAGCCAAGGGACTAGCGGGAGGGTGAATAATGAGCAGTTCTTC; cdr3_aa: CASSQGTSGRVNNEQFF
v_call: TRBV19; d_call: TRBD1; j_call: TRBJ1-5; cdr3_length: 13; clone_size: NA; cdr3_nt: TGTGCCACGGCCGACAGGGCCAATCAGCCCCAGCATTTT; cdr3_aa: CATADRANQPQHF
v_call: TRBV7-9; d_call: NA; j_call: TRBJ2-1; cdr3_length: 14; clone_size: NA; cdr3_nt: TGTGCCAGCAGCTTAGCACAGGGCAGCAATGAGCAGTTCTTC; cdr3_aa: CASSLAQGSNEQFF
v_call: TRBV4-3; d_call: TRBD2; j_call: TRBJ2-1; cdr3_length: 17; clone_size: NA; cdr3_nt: TGCGCCAGCAGCCGGATCTTAGCGGGGGATGCCTACAATGAGCAGTTCTTC; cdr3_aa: CASSRILAGDAYNEQFF